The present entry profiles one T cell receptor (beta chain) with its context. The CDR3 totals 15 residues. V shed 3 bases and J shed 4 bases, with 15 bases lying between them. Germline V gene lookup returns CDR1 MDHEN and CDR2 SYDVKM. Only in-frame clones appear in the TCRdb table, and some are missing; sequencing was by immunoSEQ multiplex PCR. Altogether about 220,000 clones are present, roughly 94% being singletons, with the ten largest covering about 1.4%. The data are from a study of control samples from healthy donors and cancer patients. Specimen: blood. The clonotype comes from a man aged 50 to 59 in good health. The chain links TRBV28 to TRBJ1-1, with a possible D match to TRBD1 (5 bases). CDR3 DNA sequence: TGTGCCAGCAGTTTCCAGGGAAAAGGGATCACTGAAGCTTTCTTT. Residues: CASSFQGKGITEAFF. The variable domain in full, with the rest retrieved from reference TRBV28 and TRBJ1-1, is DVKVTQSSRYLVKRTGEKVFLECVQDMDHENMFWYRQDPGLGLRLIYFSYDVKMKEKGDIPEGYSVSREKKERFSLILESASTNQTSMYLCASSFQGKGITEAFFGQGTRLTVV.